This T cell receptor beta chain was identified during a study of OX40 agonist ivuxolimab in advanced cancers. Study-wide background: Aged roughly 20 to 85 with a mean of 60 years, they were roughly 83% male. Checkpoint inhibitors had been given previously to 35% to 50% of patients. Study findings and constraints: Expanded clones belonging to CD8+ T cells outnumbered, on average, those of CD4+. Both blood CD4+ and CD8+ T cells showed clonal growth by week 6 at 0.1 to 3.0 mg/kg.

Profiling relied on immunoSEQ multiplex PCR, and the TCRdb table lists in-frame clones only, not all of them. Altogether roughly 72,000 clones are present, about 94% being singletons, with the ten largest covering 15% to 19%. V dropped 6 bases and J dropped 3 bases, with 20 bases sitting between them. The V gene's germline CDR1 is LGHNT and CDR2 FRNRAP. The CDR3 length is 16 residues. About this clone: Its specificity is not known.

Sequences were derived from CD4+ or CD8+ T cells sorted from blood, sampled in a trial of the OX40 agonist ivuxolimab. This chain connects TRBV12-5 to TRBJ1-1; D ambiguous. The TCR comes from an adult with an advanced solid tumor such as melanoma, head and neck, liver or kidney cancer. The DNA of the CDR3 is TGTGCTAGTGGATATTATCTACAGCGGGCGGACACTGAAGCTTTCTTT. This gives the protein CASGYYLQRADTEAFF.